Sequencing of this T cell receptor (beta chain) was carried out in a study of T cell changes during pregnancy in multiple sclerosis. Clones were sequenced by immunoSEQ multiplex PCR, and TCRdb holds only the in-frame ones, with some missing. The profile shows tens of thousands of clones, roughly nine tenths of them singletons. Trimming took 0 bases from V and 8 from J; bases not matched to a gene: 4. CDR3 length: 15 amino acids. The germline V gene encodes CDR1 LGHNA and CDR2 YSLEER. The genes are TRBV4-3 and TRBJ1-4; 9 bases are a match to TRBD1. The sequence came from a female donor with multiple sclerosis, enrolled in a pregnancy study. This sample comprised CD4+ T cells from peripheral blood mononuclear cells, obtained before pregnancy. CDR3 bases: TGCGCCAGCAGCCAAGATACAGGGGGCATCGAAAAACTGTTTTTT. Protein sequence: CASSQDTGGIEKLFF.